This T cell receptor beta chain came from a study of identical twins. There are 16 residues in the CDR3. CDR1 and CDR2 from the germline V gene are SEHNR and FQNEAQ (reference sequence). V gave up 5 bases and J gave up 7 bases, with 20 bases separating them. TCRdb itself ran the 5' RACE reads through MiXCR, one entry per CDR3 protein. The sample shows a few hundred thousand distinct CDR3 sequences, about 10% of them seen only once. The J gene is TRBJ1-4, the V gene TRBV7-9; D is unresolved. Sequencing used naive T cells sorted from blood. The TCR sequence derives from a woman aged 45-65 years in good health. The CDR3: CASSPPDFGRGEKLFF. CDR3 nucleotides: TGTGCCAGCAGCCCCCCCGACTTTGGGCGAGGTGAAAAACTGTTTTTT.